The rows below give T cell receptor beta chains drawn from one sample of a study of T-cell reconstitution after alpha-beta-depleted transplantation in children. MiXCR, applied by TCRdb to the PCR reads, yields one record per CDR3 protein. The sample includes about 240,000 distinct CDR3 sequences, about 25% of them seen just once. This sample comprised PBMCs, obtained before TCRalphabeta/CD19-depleted stem cell transplant. The receptors were gathered from a girl aged 2-10 years with Fanconi anemia, due to receive a stem cell transplant. The CDR3 runs from the conserved cysteine through the conserved F or W. The D gene is left open where the match is weak. Rows may omit the clone size; those that give it use once, few, many or a size class.

abundance: few
v_gene: TRBV20-1
j_gene: TRBJ2-2
d_gene: TRBD1
CDR3aa: CSARPRTGAVPLTGELFF
CDR3nt: TGCAGTGCTAGACCCCGGACAGGCGCGGTCCCGCTTACCGGGGAGCTGTTTTTT

abundance: many
v_gene: TRBV24-1
j_gene: TRBJ2-1
d_gene: -
CDR3aa: CATSDNPVQVDEQFF
CDR3nt: TGTGCCACCAGTGACAATCCTGTCCAAGTCGATGAGCAGTTCTTC

abundance: -
v_gene: TRBV20-1
j_gene: TRBJ1-2
d_gene: TRBD1
CDR3aa: CSARDGTVNGYTF
CDR3nt: TGCAGTGCTAGAGACGGGACAGTCAATGGCTACACCTTC

abundance: few
v_gene: TRBV28
j_gene: TRBJ2-3
d_gene: -
CDR3aa: CASSLTNPRLADTQYF
CDR3nt: TGTGCCAGCAGTTTGACTAACCCCAGACTAGCAGATACGCAGTATTTT

abundance: many
v_gene: TRBV5-1
j_gene: TRBJ2-7
d_gene: TRBD1
CDR3aa: CASSLLDRTYEQYF
CDR3nt: TGCGCCAGCAGCTTGCTGGACAGGACCTACGAGCAGTACTTC

abundance: -
v_gene: TRBV20-1
j_gene: TRBJ2-1
d_gene: -
CDR3aa: CSARDVTPDEQFF
CDR3nt: TGCAGTGCTAGAGATGTAACACCAGATGAGCAGTTCTTC

abundance: few
v_gene: TRBV4-1
j_gene: TRBJ2-7
d_gene: -
CDR3aa: CASSQQGQGLGYEQYF
CDR3nt: TGCGCCAGCAGCCAACAGGGGCAGGGGTTGGGCTACGAGCAGTACTTC

abundance: -
v_gene: TRBV13
j_gene: TRBJ1-2
d_gene: -
CDR3aa: CASSLPGGYTF
CDR3nt: TGTGCCAGCAGCTTACCGGGTGGCTACACCTTC

abundance: -
v_gene: TRBV21-1
j_gene: TRBJ2-6
d_gene: -
CDR3aa: CASNKRINRGFPGANVLTF
CDR3nt: TGTGCCAGCAACAAAAGGATCAACAGGGGATTCCCTGGGGCCAACGTCCTGACTTTC

abundance: -
v_gene: TRBV20-1
j_gene: TRBJ2-7
d_gene: TRBD1
CDR3aa: CSANGGRGRSEQYF
CDR3nt: TGCAGTGCTAATGGCGGCAGGGGGCGAAGCGAGCAGTACTTC

abundance: many
v_gene: TRBV20-1
j_gene: TRBJ2-7
d_gene: -
CDR3aa: CSARVAAGAYEQYF
CDR3nt: TGCAGTGCTAGGGTGGCAGCCGGAGCCTACGAGCAGTACTTC

abundance: -
v_gene: TRBV5-1
j_gene: TRBJ2-1
d_gene: TRBD2
CDR3aa: CASSLDSGSDEQFF
CDR3nt: TGCGCCAGCAGCTTGGATAGCGGGAGCGATGAGCAGTTCTTC

abundance: few
v_gene: TRBV20-1
j_gene: TRBJ2-7
d_gene: TRBD1
CDR3aa: CSASWTGGTVEQYF
CDR3nt: TGCAGTGCTTCCTGGACAGGTGGAACAGTGGAGCAGTACTTC

abundance: -
v_gene: TRBV20-1
j_gene: TRBJ2-7
d_gene: TRBD1
CDR3aa: CSAHKAGGFDEQYF
CDR3nt: TGCAGTGCCCACAAGGCAGGGGGCTTCGACGAGCAGTACTTC

abundance: many
v_gene: TRBV9
j_gene: TRBJ2-7
d_gene: -
CDR3aa: CASSVGTVGSYEQYF
CDR3nt: TGTGCCAGCAGCGTAGGAACAGTGGGGTCCTACGAGCAGTACTTC

abundance: many
v_gene: TRBV12-3/TRBV12-4
j_gene: TRBJ1-1
d_gene: -
CDR3aa: CASSLRPGEAFF
CDR3nt: TGTGCCAGCAGTTTAAGACCGGGTGAAGCTTTCTTT

abundance: many
v_gene: TRBV20-1
j_gene: TRBJ1-5
d_gene: -
CDR3aa: CSARGGSERNQPQHF
CDR3nt: TGCAGTGCTAGAGGGGGAAGCGAACGCAATCAGCCCCAGCATTTT

abundance: few
v_gene: TRBV11-2
j_gene: TRBJ1-2
d_gene: -
CDR3aa: CASSLDRSHLYGYTF
CDR3nt: TGTGCCAGCAGCTTAGACAGGTCCCACCTATATGGCTACACCTTC

abundance: -
v_gene: TRBV27
j_gene: TRBJ2-1
d_gene: -
CDR3aa: CASSPSGRPHEQFF
CDR3nt: TGTGCCAGCAGTCCCTCGGGACGTCCGCATGAGCAGTTCTTC

abundance: -
v_gene: TRBV6-2/TRBV6-3
j_gene: TRBJ2-3
d_gene: -
CDR3aa: CASTRTVSTDTQYF
CDR3nt: TGTGCCAGCACACGGACAGTGAGCACAGATACGCAGTATTTT

abundance: few
v_gene: TRBV29-1
j_gene: TRBJ2-1
d_gene: -
CDR3aa: CSVVTFGALRYNEQFF
CDR3nt: TGCAGCGTTGTGACTTTTGGGGCGTTAAGGTACAATGAGCAGTTCTTC

abundance: many
v_gene: TRBV6-2/TRBV6-3
j_gene: TRBJ2-1
d_gene: -
CDR3aa: CASSYLLNEQFF
CDR3nt: TGTGCCAGCAGTTACTTACTCAATGAGCAGTTCTTC

abundance: many
v_gene: TRBV29-1
j_gene: TRBJ2-7
d_gene: TRBD1
CDR3aa: CSVSPGQAWETYEQYF
CDR3nt: TGCAGCGTTAGTCCGGGACAGGCTTGGGAGACCTACGAGCAGTACTTC